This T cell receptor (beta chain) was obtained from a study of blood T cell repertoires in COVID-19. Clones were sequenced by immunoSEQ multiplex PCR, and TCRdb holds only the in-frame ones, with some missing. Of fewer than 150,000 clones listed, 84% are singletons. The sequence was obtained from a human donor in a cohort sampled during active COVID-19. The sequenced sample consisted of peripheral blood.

This chain's CDR3 is CASSLVGDRAYEQYF. In DNA, the CDR3 is TGTGCCAGCAGCCTAGTGGGGGACAGGGCCTACGAGCAGTACTTC. V gene TRBV2 combines with J gene TRBJ2-7, with 9 bases identical to TRBD1. Germline CDR1 reads SNHLY; CDR2 reads FYNNEI. There are 15 residues in the CDR3. After removal of 6 bases from V and 2 bases from J, the junction contained 8 bases not matched to a gene.